This TCR beta chain was captured in a study of PD-1 blockade in classical Hodgkin lymphoma. This table comes from immunoSEQ multiplex PCR, and its TCRdb copy is limited to in-frame clones, with some not included. The sample comprises some 84,000 clones, about 93% of which are singletons, and approximately 2.5% rests with the top ten. Germline values: CDR1 LGHNA, CDR2 YNFKEQ. This CDR3 is 13 amino acids long. The V gene end was trimmed by 0 bases and the J gene end by 11 bases; junction bases not matched to a gene: 6. Study-level results: Newly diagnosed patients were reported to start with lower TCR diversity than healthy donors. CD4+ TCR diversity climbed significantly by C4D1, unlike CD8+ TCR diversity.

Every patient relapsed after autologous stem cell transplantation, and brentuximab vedotin exposure varied. Patients' outcomes at their best amounted to complete response, partial response or progressive disease. On this clone itself: As yet, its antigen is unknown.

This sample comprised peripheral blood mononuclear cells (PBMCs), obtained before the second cycle of nivolumab. The TCR originated in a human donor with classical Hodgkin lymphoma. The V call is TRBV4-2, the J call TRBJ2-5; 7 bases are a match to TRBD2. Here the CDR3 reads CASSQDRAGDQYF. As DNA, the CDR3 is TGTGCCAGCAGCCAAGATAGGGCGGGAGATCAGTACTTC.